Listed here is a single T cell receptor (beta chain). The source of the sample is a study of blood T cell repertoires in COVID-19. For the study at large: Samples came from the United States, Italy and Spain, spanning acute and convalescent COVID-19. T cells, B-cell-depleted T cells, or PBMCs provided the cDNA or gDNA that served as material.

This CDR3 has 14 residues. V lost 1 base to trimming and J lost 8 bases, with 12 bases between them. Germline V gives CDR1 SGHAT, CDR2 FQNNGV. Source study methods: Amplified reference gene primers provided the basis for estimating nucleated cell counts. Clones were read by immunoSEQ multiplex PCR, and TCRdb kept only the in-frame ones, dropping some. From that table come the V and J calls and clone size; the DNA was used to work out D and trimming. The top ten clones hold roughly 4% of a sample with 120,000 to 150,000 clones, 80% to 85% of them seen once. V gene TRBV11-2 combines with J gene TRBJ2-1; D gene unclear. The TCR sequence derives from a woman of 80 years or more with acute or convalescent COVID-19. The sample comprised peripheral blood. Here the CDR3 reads CASSLVAFGHEQFF. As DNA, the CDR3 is TGTGCCAGCAGCTTAGTCGCGTTTGGGCATGAGCAGTTCTTC. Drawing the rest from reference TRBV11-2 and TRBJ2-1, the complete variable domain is EAGVAQSPRYKIIEKRQSVAFWCNPISGHATLYWYQQILGQGPKLLIQFQNNGVVDDSQLPKDRFSAERLKGVDSTLKIQPAKLEDSAVYLCASSLVAFGHEQFFGPGTRLTVL.